The table lists the clone carrying this T cell receptor (beta chain) with a count of one. Its specificity is unknown. The data belong to a study of Ad26.COV2.S vaccination and SARS-CoV-2 variants. Whole-study context: COV1001, an Ad26.COV2.S trial, supplied this vaccine-arm donor. Intramuscular Ad26.COV2.S at 5x10^10 or 1x10^11 viral particles.

Sequenced by immunoSEQ multiplex PCR; TCRdb stores in-frame clones only, minus some. The sample holds 380,000 or so clones, less than 90% seen once. Germline V gene lookup returns CDR1 LGHDT and CDR2 YNNKEL (reference sequence). CDR3 length: 14 residues. Trimming pared 0 bases from V and 5 bases from J, leaving 10 bases between. The treatment: around 19 received Ad26.COV2.S at low or high dose, single or two shots; a few received placebo; per-sample allocation not given. Sampling occurred on day 63 after the first vaccine or placebo injection. Overall study findings and caveats: For non-spike TCRs, breadth in vaccine recipients resembled that in placebo recipients. Compared with placebo recipients, vaccine recipients had higher spike-specific TCR breadth.

The sequencing used peripheral blood, collected in a trial of Ad26.COV2.S vaccine versus placebo. The J gene is TRBJ1-2, the V gene TRBV3-1 (or the pseudogene TRBV3-2); no firm D call. The receptor was isolated from a person aged 18 to 59 who received the Ad26.COV2.S COVID-19 vaccine or a placebo. The CDR3 region has the DNA TGTGCCAGCAGCCAAGATAGTGGGCCTTATGGCTACACCTTC. As protein: CASSQDSGPYGYTF.